The next 18 T cell receptor beta chains were all read from a single sample in a study of spatial heterogeneity in lung cancer. In TCRdb, the 5' RACE reads were re-called with MiXCR into one record per CDR3 protein. The sample has about 120,000 distinct CDR3 sequences, less than 14% seen once. The time point: blood at routine non-recurrence follow-up after resection. Sequenced here: PBMCs, sampled at follow-up. The receptor source for this set is a female donor with early-stage non-small cell lung cancer.

Ten or more counts support this clonotype. V usage is TRBV5-5 and J usage is TRBJ2-2; 11 nucleotides line up with TRBD2. The CDR3 covers 16 residues. V dropped 3 bases and J dropped 1; count of bases not matched to a gene: 2. The germline CDR1 and CDR2 sequences are SGHKS and YYEKEE (reference sequence). The CDR3 nucleotides are TGTGCCAGCAGCTCCCTAGCGGGGGGGAACACCGGGGAGCTGTTTTTT. Its translation: CASSSLAGGNTGELFF.

This clonotype was counted a few times. The rearrangement uses TRBV6-2 or TRBV6-3 and TRBJ2-1, with 10 bases identical to TRBD2. Germline V lookup: CDR1 MNHEY, CDR2 SVGEGT. V lost 6 bases and J lost 7; bases outside the gene matches: 15. The CDR3 extends over 17 amino acids. The CDR3 DNA reads TGTGCCAGCAGCCCCGGACTAGCGGCAACCTCACCTAATGAGCAGTTCTTC. Its translation is CASSPGLAATSPNEQFF.

This chain uses TRBV3-1 with TRBJ2-3; D is perhaps TRBD2 (7 bases). Germline V gene sequence: CDR1 LGHDT, CDR2 YNNKEL (reference sequence). The CDR3 extends over 16 amino acids. Deletions cut 6 bases from V and 2 bases from J, with 18 bases between. CDR3 DNA sequence: TGTGCCAGCAGATCAGCGGGACATCGGTTCACAGATACGCAGTATTTT. Protein product: CASRSAGHRFTDTQYF.

This chain connects TRBV28 to TRBJ2-1; 12 bases line up with TRBD2. Losses at the gene ends were 2 bases for V and 9 bases for J; bases not matched to a gene: 5. Germline V lookup: CDR1 MDHEN, CDR2 SYDVKM. This CDR3 has 15 amino acids. The CDR3 DNA reads TGTGCCAGCAGTTTACCCCGACTAGCGGGAGCTGAGCAGTTCTTC. This codes for CASSLPRLAGAEQFF.

The gene calls are TRBV6-2 or TRBV6-3 and TRBJ2-3; possibly TRBD1 for D (6 bases). V dropped 6 bases and J dropped 0 bases, with 16 bases sitting between them. This CDR3 comprises 16 residues. Germline-derived CDR1 and CDR2 are MNHEY and SVGEGT. This CDR3 reads CASRGQTGFSTDTQYF. CDR3 DNA sequence: TGTGCCAGCAGGGGCCAGACAGGCTTTAGCACAGATACGCAGTATTTT.

This clonotype has ten or more counts. For the CDR3, the DNA is TGTGCCTGGAATCGGGGTGGCCACGAGCAGTACGTC. It encodes CAWNRGGHEQYV. J is TRBJ2-7 and V is TRBV30; D possibly corresponds to TRBD2 (5 bases). V lost 4 bases to trimming and J lost 5 bases, with 12 bases between them. The germline V gene has CDR1 GTSNPN and CDR2 SVGIG (reference sequence). The CDR3 totals 12 residues.

The chain uses TRBV18 and TRBJ1-6; no clear D gene. The CDR3 covers 13 residues. The V and J ends lost 1 base and 7 bases respectively, with 5 bases between them. Germline V gives CDR1 KGHSH, CDR2 LQKENI. CDR3 bases: TGTGCCAGCTCACCACGAGAAAATTCACCCCTCCACTTT. This gives the protein CASSPRENSPLHF. Drawing the rest from reference TRBV18 and TRBJ1-6, the complete variable domain is NAGVMQNPRHLVRRRGQEARLRCSPMKGHSHVYWYRQLPEEGLKFMVYLQKENIIDESGMPKERFSAEFPKEGPSILRIQQVVRGDSAAYFCASSPRENSPLHFGNGTRLTVT.

This clonotype appeared a few times. V is TRBV6-4 and J is TRBJ2-3, with 8 bases that match TRBD2. Germline-derived CDR1 and CDR2 are MRHNA and SNTAGT. V trimming: 3 bases; J trimming: 6 bases; junction bases outside the gene matches: 2. CDR3 length equals 13 residues. CDR3 sequence reads: CASSEQREDTQYF. Here the CDR3 DNA reads TGTGCCAGCAGTGAGCAGCGGGAGGATACGCAGTATTTT.

This clonotype was counted a few times. The chain joins TRBV19 to TRBJ2-1, with 7 bases that match TRBD2. Germline V gene lookup returns CDR1 LNHDA and CDR2 SQIVND (reference sequence). This CDR3 spans 15 amino acids. Unmatched junction bases numbered 4, after V lost 4 bases and J lost 1 base. In nucleotides, the CDR3 is TGTGCCAGTAGTAAAACTAGCGTTTCCTACAATGAGCAGTTCTTC. Translated: CASSKTSVSYNEQFF.

This chain links TRBV29-1 with TRBJ2-2, with a weak D call TRBD2 (5 bases). This CDR3 has 14 residues. Trimming shortened V by 6 bases and J by 4 bases, and 15 bases separated the two germline ends. Germline values: CDR1 SQVTM, CDR2 ANQGSEA. CDR3 residues: CSVREGSRTGELFF. CDR3 sequence (DNA): TGCAGCGTAAGGGAAGGGAGTCGCACCGGGGAGCTGTTTTTT.

This clonotype was counted ten times or more. V is TRBV6-5 and J is TRBJ2-1; possible D gene TRBD2, 7 bases. Germline CDR1 and CDR2: MNHEY and SVGAGI. CDR3 size: 15 residues. Between the trimmed V and J ends, which lost 4 bases and 1 base, there was a span of 11 bases. The CDR3 DNA reads TGTGCCAGCAGTTGGGAGGGGGGTTCCTACAATGAGCAGTTCTTC. The encoded protein is CASSWEGGSYNEQFF.

This clonotype was recorded many times. The chain combines TRBV15 with TRBJ2-1; D unclear. The CDR3 is 11 amino acids. Deletions cut 3 bases from V and 6 bases from J, with 3 bases between. CDR1 is LNHNV, CDR2 YYDKDF, per germline (reference sequence). The CDR3 loop is CATSRRNEQFF. The CDR3, as DNA: TGTGCCACCAGCAGGCGCAATGAGCAGTTCTTC.

This clonotype came up many times. J is TRBJ1-5 and V is TRBV24-1; no definite D call. CDR3 length equals 15 residues. Germline V lookup: CDR1 KGHDR, CDR2 SFDVKD. The germline V and J ends were trimmed by 6 bases and 0 bases, with 11 bases remaining between them. In DNA, the CDR3 is TGTGCCACCAGTCGCACCTCCAGTAGCAATCAGCCCCAGCATTTT. It encodes CATSRTSSSNQPQHF.

V is TRBV20-1 and J is TRBJ1-1; 9 bases align to TRBD1. The germline V gene encodes CDR1 DFQATT and CDR2 SNEGSKA (reference sequence). The CDR3 covers 17 residues. V dropped 1 base and J dropped 1; count of bases not matched to a gene: 10. In DNA, the CDR3 is TGCAGTGCTAGAGCTGGGGACAGGGCTCTGACGAACACTGAAGCTTTCTTT. Its translation is CSARAGDRALTNTEAFF.

This clonotype was seen a handful of times. This chain uses TRBV20-1 with TRBJ2-7; TRBD2 matches at 10 bases. V lost 1 base and J lost 3; bases outside the gene matches: 6. Germline V gene sequence: CDR1 DFQATT, CDR2 SNEGSKA (reference sequence). This CDR3 spans 15 amino acids. Here the CDR3 reads CSARATSGNYYEQYF. As DNA, the CDR3 is TGCAGTGCTAGAGCTACTAGCGGGAACTACTACGAGCAGTACTTC.

V and J are TRBV24-1 and TRBJ2-3; TRBD2 matches 12 bases. V lost 7 bases and J lost 6; bases outside the gene matches: 1. Germline V gene data show CDR1 as KGHDR and CDR2 as SFDVKD. CDR3 length: 13 amino acids. CDR3 sequence reads: CATSGLAGDTQYF. The CDR3 DNA reads as TGTGCCACCAGCGGACTAGCGGGGGATACGCAGTATTTT.

The CDR3 region has the DNA TGCGCCAGCAGCCAAGAAAGTTGGCACCTCACAGATACGCAGTATTTT. Amino acids: CASSQESWHLTDTQYF. V gene TRBV4-3 combines with J gene TRBJ2-3; D ambiguous. Looked up from germline, CDR1 is LGHNA and CDR2 is YSLEER. This CDR3 is 16 amino acids long. Trimming cost V 0 bases and J 2 bases, with 12 bases left between them.

This clonotype came up a few times. This chain links TRBV2 with TRBJ2-7, with 11 bases lining up with TRBD1. From germline, CDR1 is SNHLY and CDR2 FYNNEI. The length of the CDR3 is 14 residues. After removal of 7 bases from V and 6 bases from J, the junction contained 8 bases not matched to a gene. The DNA for the CDR3 is TGTGCCAGCATGAGAGGACAGGGGGCGTCCGAGCAGTACTTC. It specifies CASMRGQGASEQYF.